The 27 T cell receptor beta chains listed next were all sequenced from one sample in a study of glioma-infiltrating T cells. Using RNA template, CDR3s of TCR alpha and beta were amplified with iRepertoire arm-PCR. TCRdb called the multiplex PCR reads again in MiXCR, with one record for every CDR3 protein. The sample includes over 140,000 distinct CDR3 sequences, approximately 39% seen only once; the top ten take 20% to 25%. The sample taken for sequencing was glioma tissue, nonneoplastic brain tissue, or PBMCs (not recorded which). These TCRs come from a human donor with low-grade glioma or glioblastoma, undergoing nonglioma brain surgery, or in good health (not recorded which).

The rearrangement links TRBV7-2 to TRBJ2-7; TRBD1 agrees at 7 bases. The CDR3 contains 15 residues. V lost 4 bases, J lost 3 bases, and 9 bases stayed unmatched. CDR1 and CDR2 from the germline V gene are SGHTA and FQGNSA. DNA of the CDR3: TGTGCCAGCAGCTCCCTACAGGGGTACCGCTACGAGCAGTACTTC. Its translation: CASSSLQGYRYEQYF.

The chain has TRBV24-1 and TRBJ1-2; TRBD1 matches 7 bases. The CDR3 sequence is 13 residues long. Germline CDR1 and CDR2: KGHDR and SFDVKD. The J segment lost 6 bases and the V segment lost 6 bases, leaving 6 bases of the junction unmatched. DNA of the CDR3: TGTGCCACCAGTCCCGGGACAGATCATGGCTACACCTTC. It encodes CATSPGTDHGYTF.

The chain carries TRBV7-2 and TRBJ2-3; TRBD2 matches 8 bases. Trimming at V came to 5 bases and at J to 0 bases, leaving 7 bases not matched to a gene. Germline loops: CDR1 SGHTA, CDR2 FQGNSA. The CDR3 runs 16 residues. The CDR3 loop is CASSRSGATSTDTQYF. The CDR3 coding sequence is TGTGCCAGCAGCCGTAGCGGGGCAACTAGCACAGATACGCAGTATTTT.

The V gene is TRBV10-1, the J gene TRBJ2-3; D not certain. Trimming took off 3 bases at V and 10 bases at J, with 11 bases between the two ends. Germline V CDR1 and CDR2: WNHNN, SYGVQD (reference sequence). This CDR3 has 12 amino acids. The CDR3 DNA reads TGCGCCAGCAGTGACCCCCGTAAGCCGCAGTATTTT. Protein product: CASSDPRKPQYF.

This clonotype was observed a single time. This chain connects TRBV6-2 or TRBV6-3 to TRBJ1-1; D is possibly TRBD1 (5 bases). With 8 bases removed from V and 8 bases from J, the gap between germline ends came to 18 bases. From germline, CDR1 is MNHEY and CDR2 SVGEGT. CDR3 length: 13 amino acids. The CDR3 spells CASRGDGLKEAFF. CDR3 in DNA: TGTGCCAGCCGTGGGGACGGATTAAAAGAAGCTTTCTTT.

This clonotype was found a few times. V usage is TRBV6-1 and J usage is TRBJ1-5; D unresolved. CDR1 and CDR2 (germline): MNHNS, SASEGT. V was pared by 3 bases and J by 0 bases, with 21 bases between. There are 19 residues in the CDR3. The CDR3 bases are TGTGCCAGCAGTGATCCGCAGTGGATCGGAAAGAATAGCAATCAGCCCCAGCATTTT. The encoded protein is CASSDPQWIGKNSNQPQHF.

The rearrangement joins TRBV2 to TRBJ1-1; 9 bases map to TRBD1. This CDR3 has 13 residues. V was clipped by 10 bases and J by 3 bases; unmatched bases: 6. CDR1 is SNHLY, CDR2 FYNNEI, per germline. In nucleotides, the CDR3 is TGTGCCACCCGACAGGGGGTCTACACTGAAGCTTTCTTT. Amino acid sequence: CATRQGVYTEAFF.

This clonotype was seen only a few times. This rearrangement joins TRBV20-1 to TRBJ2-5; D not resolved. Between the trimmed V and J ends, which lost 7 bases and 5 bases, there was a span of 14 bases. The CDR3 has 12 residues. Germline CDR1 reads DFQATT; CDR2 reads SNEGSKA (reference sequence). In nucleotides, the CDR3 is TGCAGTGTAAAAGGTTTCGAGGAGACCCAGTACTTC. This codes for CSVKGFEETQYF.

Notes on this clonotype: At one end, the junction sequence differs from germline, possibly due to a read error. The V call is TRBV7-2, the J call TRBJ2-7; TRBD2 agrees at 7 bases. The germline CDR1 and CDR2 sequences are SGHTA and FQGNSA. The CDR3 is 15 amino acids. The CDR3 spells CARSADGGGAYEQYF. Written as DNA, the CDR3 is TGTGCCCGCAGCGCGGACGGCGGGGGAGCATACGAGCAGTACTTC.

The CDR3, as DNA: TGTGCCACCAGCAGTAACACGTTATCTGGAAACACCATATATTTT. This gives the protein CATSSNTLSGNTIYF. J is TRBJ1-3 and V is TRBV15; D remains ambiguous. Germline V CDR1 and CDR2: LNHNV, YYDKDF (reference sequence). There are 15 residues in the CDR3. V lost 3 bases to trimming and J lost 1 base, with 10 bases between them.

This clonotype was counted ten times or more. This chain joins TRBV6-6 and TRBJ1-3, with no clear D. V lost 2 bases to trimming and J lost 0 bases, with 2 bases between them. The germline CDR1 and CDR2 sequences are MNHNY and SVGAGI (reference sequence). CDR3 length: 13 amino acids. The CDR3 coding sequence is TGTGCCAGCAGTTACGACTCTGGAAACACCATATATTTT. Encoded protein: CASSYDSGNTIYF.

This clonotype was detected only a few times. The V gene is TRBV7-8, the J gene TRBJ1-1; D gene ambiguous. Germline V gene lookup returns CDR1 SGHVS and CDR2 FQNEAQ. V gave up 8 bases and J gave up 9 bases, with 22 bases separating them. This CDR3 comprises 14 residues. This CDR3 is CASANPTDRWKAFF. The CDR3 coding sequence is TGTGCCAGCGCAAACCCAACGGACCGGTGGAAAGCTTTCTTT.

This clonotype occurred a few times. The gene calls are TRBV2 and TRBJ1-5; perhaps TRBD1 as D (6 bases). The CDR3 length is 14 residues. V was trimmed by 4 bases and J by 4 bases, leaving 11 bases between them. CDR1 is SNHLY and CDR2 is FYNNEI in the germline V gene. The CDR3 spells CASSAGAGNQPQHF. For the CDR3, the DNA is TGTGCCAGCAGTGCAGGGGCAGGTAATCAGCCCCAGCATTTT.

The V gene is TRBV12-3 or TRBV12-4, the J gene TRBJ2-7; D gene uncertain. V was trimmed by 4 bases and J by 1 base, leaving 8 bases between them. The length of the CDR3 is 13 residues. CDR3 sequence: CASSSSGSYEQYF. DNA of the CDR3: TGTGCCAGCAGTTCGTCTGGATCCTACGAGCAGTACTTC.

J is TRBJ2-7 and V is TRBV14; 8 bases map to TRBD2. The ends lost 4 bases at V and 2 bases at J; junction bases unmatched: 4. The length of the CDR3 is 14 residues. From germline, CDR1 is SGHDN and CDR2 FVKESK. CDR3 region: CASSPWTSPYEQYF. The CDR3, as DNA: TGTGCCAGCAGCCCGTGGACTAGCCCCTACGAGCAGTACTTC.

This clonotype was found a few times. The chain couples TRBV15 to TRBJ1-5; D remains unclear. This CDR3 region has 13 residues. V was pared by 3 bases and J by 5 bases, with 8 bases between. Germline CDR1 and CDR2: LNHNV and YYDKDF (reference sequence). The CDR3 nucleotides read TGTGCCACCAGCAGTTTGTTGGATCAGCCCCAGCATTTT. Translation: CATSSLLDQPQHF. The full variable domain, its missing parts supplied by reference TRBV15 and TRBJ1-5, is DAMVIQNPRYQVTQFGKPVTLSCSQTLNHNVMYWYQQKSSQAPKLLFHYYDKDFNNEADTPDNFQSRRPNTSFCFLDIRSPGLGDTAMYLCATSSLLDQPQHFGDGTRLSIL.

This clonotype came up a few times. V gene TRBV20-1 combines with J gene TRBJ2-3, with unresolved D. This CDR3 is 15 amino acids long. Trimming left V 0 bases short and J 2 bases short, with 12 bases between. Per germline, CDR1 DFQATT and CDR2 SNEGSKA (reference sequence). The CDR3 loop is CSARDSRRTTDTQYF. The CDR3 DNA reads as TGCAGTGCTAGAGATTCCCGGAGAACCACAGATACGCAGTATTTT.

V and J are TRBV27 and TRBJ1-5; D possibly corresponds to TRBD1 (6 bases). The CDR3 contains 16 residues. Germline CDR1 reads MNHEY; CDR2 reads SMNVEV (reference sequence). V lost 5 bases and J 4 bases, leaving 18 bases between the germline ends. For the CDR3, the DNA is TGTGCCAGCAGTCCCAAACAGGGATTGAGGAATCAGCCCCAGCATTTT. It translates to CASSPKQGLRNQPQHF.

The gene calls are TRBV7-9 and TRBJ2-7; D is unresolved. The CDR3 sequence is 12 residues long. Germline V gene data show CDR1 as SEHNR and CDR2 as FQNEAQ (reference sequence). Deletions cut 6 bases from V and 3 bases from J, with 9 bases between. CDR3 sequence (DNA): TGTGCCAGCAGTCAATCTATCTACGAGCAGTACTTC. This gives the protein CASSQSIYEQYF. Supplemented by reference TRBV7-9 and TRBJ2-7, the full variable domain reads DTGVSQNPRHKITKRGQNVTFRCDPISEHNRLYWYRQTLGQGPEFLTYFQNEAQLEKSRLLSDRFSAERPKGSFSTLEIQRTEQGDSAMYLCASSQSIYEQYFGPGTRLTVT.

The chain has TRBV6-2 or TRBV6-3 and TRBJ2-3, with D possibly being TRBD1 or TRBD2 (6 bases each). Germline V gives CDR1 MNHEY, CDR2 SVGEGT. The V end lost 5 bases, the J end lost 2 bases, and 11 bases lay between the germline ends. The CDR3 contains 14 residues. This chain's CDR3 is CASSAGGPTDTQYF. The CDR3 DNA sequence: TGTGCCAGCAGTGCCGGGGGCCCCACAGATACGCAGTATTTT.

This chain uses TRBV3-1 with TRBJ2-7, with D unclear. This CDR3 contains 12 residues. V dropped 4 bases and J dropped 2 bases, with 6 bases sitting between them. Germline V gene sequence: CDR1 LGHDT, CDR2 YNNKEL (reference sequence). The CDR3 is CASSRTPYEQYF. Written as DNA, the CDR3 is TGTGCCAGCAGCCGGACGCCCTACGAGCAGTACTTC.

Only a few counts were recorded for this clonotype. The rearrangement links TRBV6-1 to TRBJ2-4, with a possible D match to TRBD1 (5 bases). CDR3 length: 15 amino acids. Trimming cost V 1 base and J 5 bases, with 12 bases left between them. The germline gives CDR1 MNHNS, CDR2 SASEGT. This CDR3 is CASSEVNWGQNIQYF. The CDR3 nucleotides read TGTGCCAGCAGTGAAGTAAACTGGGGCCAAAACATTCAGTACTTC.

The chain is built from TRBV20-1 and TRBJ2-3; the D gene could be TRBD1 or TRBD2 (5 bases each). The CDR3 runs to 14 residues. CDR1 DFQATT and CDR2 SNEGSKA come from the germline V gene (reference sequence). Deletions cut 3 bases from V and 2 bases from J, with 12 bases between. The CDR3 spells CSASSPGTTDTQYF. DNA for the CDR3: TGCAGTGCTAGTTCGCCGGGGACCACAGATACGCAGTATTTT.

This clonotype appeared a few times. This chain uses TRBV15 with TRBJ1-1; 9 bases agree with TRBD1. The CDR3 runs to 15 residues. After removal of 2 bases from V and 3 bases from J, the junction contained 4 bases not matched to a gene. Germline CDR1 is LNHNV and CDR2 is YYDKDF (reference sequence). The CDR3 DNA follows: TGTGCCACCAGCAGAAGGGGACAGGGAGACACTGAAGCTTTCTTT. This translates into CATSRRGQGDTEAFF.

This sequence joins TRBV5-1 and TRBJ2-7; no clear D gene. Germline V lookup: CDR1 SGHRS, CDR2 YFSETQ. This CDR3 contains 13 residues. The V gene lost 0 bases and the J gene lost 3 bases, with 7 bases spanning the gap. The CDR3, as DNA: TGCGCCAGCAGCTTGGCAGCCGACTACGAGCAGTACTTC. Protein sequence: CASSLAADYEQYF. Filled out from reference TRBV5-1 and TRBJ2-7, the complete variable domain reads KAGVTQTPRYLIKTRGQQVTLSCSPISGHRSVSWYQQTPGQGLQFLFEYFSETQRNKGNFPGRFSGRQFSNSRSEMNVSTLELGDSALYLCASSLAADYEQYFGPGTRLTVT.

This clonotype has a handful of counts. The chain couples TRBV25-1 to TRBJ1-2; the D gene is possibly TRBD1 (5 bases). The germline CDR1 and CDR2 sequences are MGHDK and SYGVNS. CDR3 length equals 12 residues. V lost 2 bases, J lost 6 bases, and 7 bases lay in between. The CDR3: CASSEGADGYTF. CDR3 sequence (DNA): TGTGCCAGCAGTGAAGGGGCTGATGGCTACACCTTC.

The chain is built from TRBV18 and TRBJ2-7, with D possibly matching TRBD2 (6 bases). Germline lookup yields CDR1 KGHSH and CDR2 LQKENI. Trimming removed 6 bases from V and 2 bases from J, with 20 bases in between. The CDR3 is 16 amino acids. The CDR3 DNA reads TGTGCCAGCTCCCAGAGAGGAGGGGTCAATGCCTACGAGCAGTACTTC. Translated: CASSQRGGVNAYEQYF.